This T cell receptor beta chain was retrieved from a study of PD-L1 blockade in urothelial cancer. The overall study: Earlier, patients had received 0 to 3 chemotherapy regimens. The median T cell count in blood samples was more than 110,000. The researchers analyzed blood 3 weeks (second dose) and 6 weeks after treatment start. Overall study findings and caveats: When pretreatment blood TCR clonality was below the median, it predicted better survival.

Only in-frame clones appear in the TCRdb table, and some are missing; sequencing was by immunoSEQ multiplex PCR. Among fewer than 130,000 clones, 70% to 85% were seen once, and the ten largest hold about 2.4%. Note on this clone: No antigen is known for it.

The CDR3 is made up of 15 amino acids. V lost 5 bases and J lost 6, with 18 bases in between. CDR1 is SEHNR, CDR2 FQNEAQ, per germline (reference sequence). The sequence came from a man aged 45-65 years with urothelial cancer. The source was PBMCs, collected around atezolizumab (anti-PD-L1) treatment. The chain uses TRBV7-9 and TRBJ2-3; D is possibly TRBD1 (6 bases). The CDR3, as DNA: TGTGCCAGCAGCAGAGACAGGCCCTACGGGGATACGCAGTATTTT. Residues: CASSRDRPYGDTQYF. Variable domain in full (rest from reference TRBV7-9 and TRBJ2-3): DTGVSQNPRHKITKRGQNVTFRCDPISEHNRLYWYRQTLGQGPEFLTYFQNEAQLEKSRLLSDRFSAERPKGSFSTLEIQRTEQGDSAMYLCASSRDRPYGDTQYFGPGTRLTVL.